This T cell receptor beta chain was captured by sequencing in a study of blood T cells in healthy people across ages. Findings of the study overall: Diversity of TCR beta correlated strongly with naive T cell percentage. Investigators treated diversity estimates from one million T cells as underestimates.

Germline-derived CDR1 and CDR2 are SGHVS and FNYEAQ. CDR3 length equals 14 residues. V lost 5 bases to trimming and J lost 5 bases; unmatched junction nucleotides: 5. The table lists this clonotype with a few counts. As yet, its antigen is unknown. Primed by a sample-barcoded 5' primer and a J-beta primer mix, a second PCR proceeded for about 7 to 11 cycles. Template switching added a 12-random-nucleotide identifier to every cDNA molecule. Every sample returned 2.5 million or more CDR3-containing paired-end reads. TCRdb re-derived calls from the 5' RACE reads in MiXCR, one entry per CDR3 protein. Of over a million distinct CDR3 sequences listed, around 45% are singletons.

The chain carries TRBV7-6 and TRBJ1-4; TRBD1 aligns across 7 bases. Specimen: blood. The clonotype was recovered from a woman in her fifties or sixties in good health. CDR3 nucleotide sequence: TGTGCCAGCAGCGAGGGACAGAGAAATGAAAAACTGTTTTTT. It codes for CASSEGQRNEKLFF.